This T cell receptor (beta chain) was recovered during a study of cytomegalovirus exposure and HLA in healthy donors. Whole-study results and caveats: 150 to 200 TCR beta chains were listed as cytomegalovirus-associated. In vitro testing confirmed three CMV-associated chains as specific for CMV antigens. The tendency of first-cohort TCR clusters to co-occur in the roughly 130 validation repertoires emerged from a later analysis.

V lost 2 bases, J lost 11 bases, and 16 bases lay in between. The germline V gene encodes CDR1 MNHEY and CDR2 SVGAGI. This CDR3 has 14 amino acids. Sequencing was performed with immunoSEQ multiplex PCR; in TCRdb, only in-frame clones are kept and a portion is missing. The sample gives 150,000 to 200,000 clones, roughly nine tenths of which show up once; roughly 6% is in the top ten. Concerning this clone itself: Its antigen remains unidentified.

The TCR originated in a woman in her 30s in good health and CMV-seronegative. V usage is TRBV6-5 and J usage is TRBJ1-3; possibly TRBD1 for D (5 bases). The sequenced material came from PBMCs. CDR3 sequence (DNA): TGTGCCAGCAGTTACGGCCAGGGAGTTACCCCCATATATTTT. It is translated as CASSYGQGVTPIYF.